This T cell receptor beta chain appears in the sequencing data of a study of long-term antiretroviral therapy in people with HIV. At survey level, the immunoSEQ assay was run in its v3.0 version. The protocol was immunoSEQ multiplex PCR, while the TCRdb copy is restricted to in-frame clones and leaves out a portion. This repertoire shows 30,000 or so clones, 97% found once; its top ten account for approximately 2%. CDR3 length equals 16 residues. The V segment lost 4 bases and the J segment 1 base; nucleotides outside the gene matches: 6. Per the germline V gene, CDR1 is SGHVS and CDR2 is FNYEAQ. The rearrangement links TRBV7-6 to TRBJ2-2; 7 bases map to TRBD1. The sequence came from a young man with HIV. The source material was unsorted PBMCs, sampled 7.6 years after starting antiretroviral therapy. Here the CDR3 DNA reads TGTGCCAGCAGCTCCCCGACAGGGCGGAACACCGGGGAGCTGTTTTTT. This gives the protein CASSSPTGRNTGELFF.